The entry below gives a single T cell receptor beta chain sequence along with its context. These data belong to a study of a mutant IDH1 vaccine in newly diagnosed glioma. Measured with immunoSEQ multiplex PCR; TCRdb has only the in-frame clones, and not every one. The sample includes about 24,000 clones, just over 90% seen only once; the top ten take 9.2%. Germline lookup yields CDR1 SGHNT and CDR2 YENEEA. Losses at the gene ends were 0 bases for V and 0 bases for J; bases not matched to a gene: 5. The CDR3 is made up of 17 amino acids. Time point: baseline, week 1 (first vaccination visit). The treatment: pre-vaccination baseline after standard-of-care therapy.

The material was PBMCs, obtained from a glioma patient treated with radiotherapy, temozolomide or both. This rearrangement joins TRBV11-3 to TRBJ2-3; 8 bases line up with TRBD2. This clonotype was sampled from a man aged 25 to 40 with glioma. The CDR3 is CASSLDVASGSTDTQYF. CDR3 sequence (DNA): TGTGCCAGCAGCTTAGATGTGGCTAGCGGGAGCACAGATACGCAGTATTTT.